These 27 T cell receptor beta chains came from one sample sequenced in a study of cytomegalovirus exposure and HLA in healthy donors. In the PCR, 60 Vbeta and 13 Jbeta primers were used. Profiled with immunoSEQ multiplex PCR; TCRdb holds only in-frame clones, not every one. The sample lists about 110,000 clones, about 76% occurring once. Sequencing was done on a sample of PBMCs. These TCRs come from a woman aged 45 to 65 in good health and CMV-seropositive.

In regard to this clone: A much larger clone sits a single nucleotide away, making a read error possible. The chain couples TRBV27 to TRBJ2-7; tentatively, D is TRBD1 (7 bases). CDR3 length: 14 residues. V lost 5 bases and J 2 bases, leaving 13 bases between the germline ends. Germline-derived CDR1 and CDR2 are MNHEY and SMNVEV (reference sequence). The CDR3 here is CASSRQGGTYEQYF. CDR3 bases: TGTGCCAGCAGTCGGCAGGGGGGCACCTACGAGCAGTACTTC.

J is TRBJ2-7 and V is TRBV7-6; weak D call: TRBD1 (6 bases). The ends were cut back, 0 bases at V and 7 bases at J, with 10 bases in the middle. There are 13 residues in the CDR3. CDR1 is SGHVS, CDR2 FNYEAQ, per germline. In DNA, the CDR3 is TGTGCCAGCAGCTTAGCAGGGGGTGAGGAGCAGTACTTC. Amino acid sequence: CASSLAGGEEQYF.

V is TRBV7-9 and J is TRBJ2-2; tentative D call: TRBD1 (5 bases). CDR1 and CDR2 from the germline V gene are SEHNR and FQNEAQ (reference sequence). The length of the CDR3 is 14 residues. The V end lost 11 bases, the J end lost 5 bases, and 18 bases lay between the germline ends. Here the CDR3 reads CAGRQLPSTGELFF. DNA for the CDR3: TGTGCCGGCCGACAGCTCCCTTCGACCGGGGAGCTGTTTTTT.

V is TRBV7-9 and J is TRBJ1-2; possibly TRBD1 for D (6 bases). The CDR3 spans 14 residues. V was pared by 0 bases and J by 8 bases, with 13 bases between. Germline V gives CDR1 SEHNR, CDR2 FQNEAQ (reference sequence). CDR3 amino acids: CASSLANSGVGYTF. The CDR3 DNA reads TGTGCCAGCAGCTTAGCCAATTCAGGGGTCGGCTACACCTTC.

The V call is TRBV27, the J call TRBJ1-5; perhaps TRBD1 as D (5 bases). V was trimmed by 3 bases and J by 1 base, leaving 13 bases between them. Germline CDR1 MNHEY, CDR2 SMNVEV (reference sequence). The CDR3 runs to 16 residues. Written as DNA, the CDR3 is TGTGCCAGCAGTTTGATCGGGGGAAACAGCAATCAGCCCCAGCATTTT. This gives the protein CASSLIGGNSNQPQHF.

The rearrangement links TRBV5-1 to TRBJ1-1, with 8 bases fitting TRBD1. After removal of 4 bases from V and 1 base from J, the junction contained 3 bases not matched to a gene. Germline V gene data show CDR1 as SGHRS and CDR2 as YFSETQ. The CDR3 runs to 14 residues. The CDR3 reads CASSRTGTNTEAFF. CDR3 coding DNA: TGCGCCAGCAGCCGGACAGGGACGAACACTGAAGCTTTCTTT.

The rearrangement joins TRBV7-2 to TRBJ1-2, with D possibly TRBD1 on 6 matching bases. This CDR3 spans 13 amino acids. The germline V and J ends were trimmed by 5 bases and 7 bases, with 14 bases remaining between them. Per the germline V gene, CDR1 is SGHTA and CDR2 is FQGNSA. The CDR3: CASSEQGGGGYTF. Here the CDR3 DNA reads TGTGCCAGCAGCGAACAGGGCGGGGGTGGCTACACCTTC.

This chain links TRBV7-2 with TRBJ1-1, with D possibly TRBD1 on 6 matching bases. This CDR3 contains 17 residues. CDR1 is SGHTA, CDR2 FQGNSA, per germline. V was pared by 5 bases and J by 2 bases, with 21 bases between. The CDR3: CASSPLDRSGTNTEAFF. CDR3 coding DNA: TGTGCCAGCAGCCCCCTAGACAGGTCCGGAACCAACACTGAAGCTTTCTTT.

The chain is built from TRBV9 and TRBJ1-4; TRBD1 might be the D (6 bases). The V end lost 0 bases, the J end lost 8 bases, and 14 bases lay between the germline ends. Germline values: CDR1 SGDLS, CDR2 YYNGEE. This CDR3 is 15 amino acids long. CDR3 sequence reads: CASSVGAGAYEKLFF. For the CDR3, the DNA is TGTGCCAGCAGCGTAGGGGCAGGGGCGTACGAAAAACTGTTTTTT.

The chain links TRBV5-6 to TRBJ1-2; unclear D gene. CDR3 length: 14 amino acids. CDR1 is SGHDT, CDR2 YYEEEE, per germline. V lost 0 bases to trimming and J lost 1 base, with 7 bases between them. DNA of the CDR3: TGTGCCAGCAGCTTGGTTCGGGTTAACTATGGCTACACCTTC. Translated, it gives CASSLVRVNYGYTF.

V and J are TRBV6-1 and TRBJ1-1; TRBD1 matches 7 bases. The CDR3 is 14 residues long. The junction had 10 bases not matched to a gene; V was cut back by 6 bases and J by 6 bases. Per germline, CDR1 MNHNS and CDR2 SASEGT. CDR3 residues: CASRGVQGISEAFF. For the CDR3, the DNA is TGTGCCAGCAGAGGAGTACAGGGGATCTCTGAAGCTTTCTTT.

J is TRBJ1-4 and V is TRBV5-5, with 9 bases that match TRBD1. Unmatched junction bases numbered 4, after V lost 3 bases and J lost 7 bases. This CDR3 spans 14 amino acids. The V gene's germline CDR1 is SGHKS and CDR2 YYEKEE (reference sequence). This chain's CDR3 is CASSWGQGGEKLFF. The CDR3 DNA sequence: TGTGCCAGCAGCTGGGGACAGGGAGGTGAAAAACTGTTTTTT.

The V call is TRBV28, the J call TRBJ2-7, with D maybe TRBD2 (5 bases). The V gene lost 4 bases and the J gene lost 2 bases, with 6 bases spanning the gap. Germline V gene lookup returns CDR1 MDHEN and CDR2 SYDVKM. CDR3 size: 12 residues. Here the CDR3 reads CASSSGTYEQYF. In DNA, the CDR3 is TGTGCCAGCAGTTCCGGGACCTACGAGCAGTACTTC. The whole variable domain, remainder taken from reference TRBV28 and TRBJ2-7, is DVKVTQSSRYLVKRTGEKVFLECVQDMDHENMFWYRQDPGLGLRLIYFSYDVKMKEKGDIPEGYSVSREKKERFSLILESASTNQTSMYLCASSSGTYEQYFGPGTRLTVT.

The CDR3 spells CASSIRDTDNYGYTF. DNA of the CDR3: TGTGCCAGCAGTATCCGGGACACTGATAACTATGGCTACACCTTC. The chain couples TRBV6-1 to TRBJ1-2; a possible D gene is TRBD1 (6 bases). The CDR3 is made up of 15 amino acids. Between the trimmed V and J ends, which lost 5 bases and 1 base, there was a span of 14 bases. Germline V gene lookup returns CDR1 MNHNS and CDR2 SASEGT.

This clone was detected only a few times. The chain links TRBV28 to TRBJ1-4, with D unresolved. Looked up from germline, CDR1 is MDHEN and CDR2 is SYDVKM. CDR3 length equals 15 residues. Trimming pared 3 bases from V and 6 bases from J, leaving 14 bases between. The CDR3 protein is CASSLSGQGHEKLFF. The CDR3 bases are TGTGCCAGCAGTTTGAGCGGGCAAGGGCATGAAAAACTGTTTTTT.

This rearrangement joins TRBV5-4 to TRBJ1-6, with TRBD1 matching 10 bases. V lost 4 bases, J lost 10 bases, and 5 bases stayed unmatched. Germline values: CDR1 SGHNT, CDR2 YYREEE (reference sequence). This CDR3 spans 14 amino acids. The CDR3 is CASSRQGALSPLHF. CDR3 coding DNA: TGTGCCAGCAGCCGACAGGGGGCCTTATCACCCCTCCACTTT.

V gene TRBV7-9 combines with J gene TRBJ1-5; D remains unclear. CDR1 is SEHNR, CDR2 FQNEAQ, per germline (reference sequence). CDR3 size: 12 residues. Deletions cut 4 bases from V and 4 bases from J, with 5 bases between. The CDR3 protein is CASSSRNQPQHF. As DNA, the CDR3 is TGTGCCAGCAGCTCGCGGAATCAGCCCCAGCATTTT.

J is TRBJ1-5 and V is TRBV5-8; the D gene is possibly TRBD1 (5 bases). The CDR3 consists of 15 residues. Trimming left V 2 bases short and J 5 bases short, with 14 bases between. CDR1 and CDR2 from the germline V gene are SGHTS and YDEGEE. DNA of the CDR3: TGTGCCAGCAGCTTCGTCGCGCAGGGCTATCAGCCCCAGCATTTT. It codes for CASSFVAQGYQPQHF.

This clone was found a few times. The V and J genes are TRBV6-4 and TRBJ1-2; 9 bases match TRBD1. The germline V gene has CDR1 MRHNA and CDR2 SNTAGT. CDR3 size: 15 residues. J lost 8 bases, V lost 6 bases, and 13 bases had no gene match. The CDR3, as DNA: TGTGCCAGCAGCTTGGGACAGGGCCTAGGTGGAGGCTACACCTTC. Translation gives CASSLGQGLGGGYTF.

V usage is TRBV6-1 and J usage is TRBJ1-1; 8 nucleotides agree with TRBD1. The CDR3 contains 14 residues. Germline CDR1 is MNHNS and CDR2 is SASEGT. Trimming at V came to 7 bases and at J to 2 bases, leaving 6 bases not matched to a gene. The CDR3 nucleotides read TGTGCCAGCAAAGGACAGGGAGAAAACACTGAAGCTTTCTTT. Protein: CASKGQGENTEAFF.

V is TRBV18 and J is TRBJ2-3, with 13 bases aligning to TRBD2. Germline CDR1 is KGHSH and CDR2 is LQKENI. The CDR3 loop spans 18 amino acids. Trimming took 5 bases from V and 2 from J; bases not matched to a gene: 10. The CDR3 reads CASSRTSGGPFSTDTQYF. The CDR3 region has the DNA TGTGCCAGCTCAAGGACTAGCGGGGGCCCTTTTTCCACAGATACGCAGTATTTT.

This chain connects TRBV6-1 to TRBJ1-1; D is ambiguous. CDR1 is MNHNS, CDR2 SASEGT, per germline. The CDR3 loop spans 13 amino acids. V was shortened by 2 bases and J by 0 bases, with 4 bases between the two germline ends. CDR3 sequence: CASSEIMNTEAFF. Written as DNA, the CDR3 is TGTGCCAGCAGTGAAATAATGAACACTGAAGCTTTCTTT.

The rearrangement uses TRBV4-3 and TRBJ1-2; 7 positions match TRBD1. The CDR3 consists of 18 residues. V gave up 4 bases and J gave up 0 bases; unmatched junction bases: 14. Germline V gene sequence: CDR1 LGHNA, CDR2 YSLEER. The CDR3 coding sequence is TGCGCCAGCAGCCTAAGCCAAATAGGGGGCCTTACTAACTATGGCTACACCTTC. It is translated as CASSLSQIGGLTNYGYTF.

The chain joins TRBV1 to TRBJ2-5; TRBD2 reflects the table's D call only, with no check against the DNA. TRBV1 is labeled a pseudogene. This CDR3 has 16 residues. CDR3 in DNA: TGCACCAGCAGTGACTTGACTAGTTATCTCCAAGAGACCCAGTACTTC. It encodes CTSSDLTSYLQETQYF.

The chain couples TRBV6-1 to TRBJ1-2; 8 nucleotides align to TRBD1. After removal of 2 bases from V and 4 bases from J, the junction contained 3 bases not matched to a gene. The length of the CDR3 is 14 residues. CDR1 MNHNS and CDR2 SASEGT come from the germline V gene. CDR3 protein: CASSERQGSYGYTF. The CDR3, as DNA: TGTGCCAGCAGTGAAAGACAGGGGTCCTATGGCTACACCTTC.

The rearrangement uses TRBV6-1 and TRBJ2-7, with D perhaps TRBD1 (5 bases). Between the trimmed V and J ends, which lost 8 bases and 2 bases, there was a span of 16 bases. CDR1 MNHNS and CDR2 SASEGT come from the germline V gene. The CDR3 spans 14 residues. The CDR3 DNA sequence: TGTGCCAGCCTCAGGGATCACCTCGCCTACGAGCAGTACTTC. Protein sequence: CASLRDHLAYEQYF.

This clone has more than one count but fewer than ten. This chain uses TRBV10-2 with TRBJ2-1; D unclear. V lost 4 bases and J 9 bases, leaving 7 bases between the germline ends. The CDR3 is 11 amino acids. Germline lookup yields CDR1 WSHSY and CDR2 SAAADI. CDR3 protein: CASSVLAEQFF. The CDR3 DNA follows: TGCGCCAGCAGTGTTTTAGCTGAGCAGTTCTTC.